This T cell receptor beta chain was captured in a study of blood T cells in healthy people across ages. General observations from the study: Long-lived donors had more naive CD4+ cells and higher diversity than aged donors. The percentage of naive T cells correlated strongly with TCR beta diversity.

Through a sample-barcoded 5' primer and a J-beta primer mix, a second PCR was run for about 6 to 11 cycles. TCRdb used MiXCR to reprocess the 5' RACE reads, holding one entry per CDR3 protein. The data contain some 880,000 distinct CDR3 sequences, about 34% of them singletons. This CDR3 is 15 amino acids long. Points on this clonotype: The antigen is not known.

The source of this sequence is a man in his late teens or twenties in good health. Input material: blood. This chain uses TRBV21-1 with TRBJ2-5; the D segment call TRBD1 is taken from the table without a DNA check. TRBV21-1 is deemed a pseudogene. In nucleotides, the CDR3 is TGTGCCAGCAGCAATGACTGGGGCAGCCAAGAGACCCAGTACTTC. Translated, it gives CASSNDWGSQETQYF.